The rows below give T cell receptor beta chains drawn from one sample of a study of cytomegalovirus exposure and HLA in healthy donors. This table comes from immunoSEQ multiplex PCR, and its TCRdb copy is limited to in-frame clones, with some not included. The table shows over 150,000 clones, with approximately 81% occurring only once. The material sequenced was PBMCs. These receptors were taken from a male donor in good health and CMV-seronegative. Both conserved end residues are part of each CDR3. A D gene is named only where the DNA matches it firmly. The size entry is marked missing in some rows and otherwise reads once, few, many or a size class.

CDR3 DNA: TGTGCCAGCAGCCTCCAGACAGGGGGAGGACCTGAAGCTTTCTTT
CDR3 protein: CASSLQTGGGPEAFF
V gene: TRBV13
J gene: TRBJ1-1
D gene: TRBD1
clone size: NA

CDR3 DNA: TGTGCCAGCTCACTCCGGGACAGGGTAGAGAACACTGAAGCTTTCTTT
CDR3 protein: CASSLRDRVENTEAFF
V gene: TRBV18
J gene: TRBJ1-1
D gene: TRBD1
clone size: once

CDR3 DNA: TGCGCCAGCAGCCAAGTTAGCGGGAGGGGTGAGACCCAGTACTTC
CDR3 protein: CASSQVSGRGETQYF
V gene: TRBV4-1
J gene: TRBJ2-5
D gene: TRBD2
clone size: NA

CDR3 DNA: TGTGCCAGCAGTTACTTCCGGCAGGGGGGCCCCAATGAGCAGTTCTTC
CDR3 protein: CASSYFRQGGPNEQFF
V gene: TRBV6-5
J gene: TRBJ2-1
D gene: NA
clone size: once

CDR3 DNA: TGTGCCAGCAGTAACCTAGCGGGGAGTTACAATGAGCAGTTCTTC
CDR3 protein: CASSNLAGSYNEQFF
V gene: TRBV27
J gene: TRBJ2-1
D gene: TRBD2
clone size: NA

CDR3 DNA: TGTGCCAGCAGTCCACACGACAGGGGGAGCGGGGAGCAGTACTTC
CDR3 protein: CASSPHDRGSGEQYF
V gene: TRBV27
J gene: TRBJ2-7
D gene: TRBD1
clone size: NA

CDR3 DNA: TGTGCCAGCAGTCATCGGGACAGGGGGGGAAACACTGAAGCTTTCTTT
CDR3 protein: CASSHRDRGGNTEAFF
V gene: TRBV28
J gene: TRBJ1-1
D gene: TRBD1
clone size: NA

CDR3 DNA: TGTGCCAGCAGCGTAGTGGGGGGGGTCAATGAGCAGTTCTTC
CDR3 protein: CASSVVGGVNEQFF
V gene: TRBV9
J gene: TRBJ2-1
D gene: TRBD2
clone size: NA

CDR3 DNA: TGTGCCAGCTCCTCATTCCCAGCTAGCTCCTACAATGAGCAGTTCTTC
CDR3 protein: CASSSFPASSYNEQFF
V gene: TRBV18
J gene: TRBJ2-1
D gene: NA
clone size: NA

CDR3 DNA: TGTGCCAGCAGTACCACAGGGCTTCGGGCAGATACGCAGTATTTT
CDR3 protein: CASSTTGLRADTQYF
V gene: TRBV7-2
J gene: TRBJ2-3
D gene: NA
clone size: NA

CDR3 DNA: TGTGCCAGCAGCCACCGGGACAGTAATTCACCCCTCCACTTT
CDR3 protein: CASSHRDSNSPLHF
V gene: TRBV14
J gene: TRBJ1-6
D gene: TRBD1
clone size: NA

CDR3 DNA: TGTGCCAGCAGTAAGACTTGGAGCGAGACCCAGTACTTC
CDR3 protein: CASSKTWSETQYF
V gene: TRBV28
J gene: TRBJ2-5
D gene: NA
clone size: NA

CDR3 DNA: TGCGCCAGCAGCTTGCTACAAAGGGGGAGGGACGGGCATGGCTACACCTTC
CDR3 protein: CASSLLQRGRDGHGYTF
V gene: TRBV5-1
J gene: TRBJ1-2
D gene: NA
clone size: NA

CDR3 DNA: TGTGCCAGCAGCCAGACAGGTTTCGGGGCCAACGTCCTGACTTTC
CDR3 protein: CASSQTGFGANVLTF
V gene: TRBV13
J gene: TRBJ2-6
D gene: NA
clone size: NA

CDR3 DNA: TGCGCCAGCAGTCAATCCCGCGTCTTAGACAGGGTAAGTTCGAACCAAGAGACCCAGTACTTC
CDR3 protein: CASSQSRVLDRVSSNQETQYF
V gene: TRBV23-1
J gene: TRBJ2-5
D gene: TRBD1
clone size: NA

CDR3 DNA: TGTGCCAGCAGCTTAGACAGGGACGCTGGCTACACCTTC
CDR3 protein: CASSLDRDAGYTF
V gene: TRBV7-2
J gene: TRBJ1-2
D gene: NA
clone size: NA

CDR3 DNA: TGTGCCAGCAGCTTCAGGGGGACAGGCGTCTACGAGCAGTACTTC
CDR3 protein: CASSFRGTGVYEQYF
V gene: TRBV5-6
J gene: TRBJ2-7
D gene: TRBD1
clone size: once

CDR3 DNA: TGTGCCAGCAGCTTAGGCGGGGGGCCGACCTACGAGCAGTACTTC
CDR3 protein: CASSLGGGPTYEQYF
V gene: TRBV7-2
J gene: TRBJ2-7
D gene: TRBD2
clone size: NA

CDR3 DNA: TGTGCCAGCAGCTTAGATCAGGTTGGGGCGGCGGAGACCCAGTACTTC
CDR3 protein: CASSLDQVGAAETQYF
V gene: TRBV11-2
J gene: TRBJ2-5
D gene: NA
clone size: few

CDR3 DNA: TGCGCCAGCAGCTTAGCGGGGACTAGCACAGATACGCAGTATTTT
CDR3 protein: CASSLAGTSTDTQYF
V gene: TRBV5-1
J gene: TRBJ2-3
D gene: TRBD2
clone size: NA

CDR3 DNA: TGTGCCAGCAGTTATGGGGGGACGAACACTGAAGCTTTCTTT
CDR3 protein: CASSYGGTNTEAFF
V gene: TRBV6-5
J gene: TRBJ1-1
D gene: NA
clone size: few

CDR3 DNA: TGTGCCAGCGGATCGGTCGGGAGGGGAGATGAACGCAATCAGCCCCAGCATTTT
CDR3 protein: CASGSVGRGDERNQPQHF
V gene: TRBV27
J gene: TRBJ1-5
D gene: NA
clone size: NA

CDR3 DNA: TGTGCCAGCAGCTCCGGGACTAGCGGGAGGGTAGGCGAGACCCAGTACTTC
CDR3 protein: CASSSGTSGRVGETQYF
V gene: TRBV7-6
J gene: TRBJ2-5
D gene: TRBD2
clone size: NA

CDR3 DNA: TGTGCCAGCACCTCAGGGACCGGGGAGCTGTTTTTT
CDR3 protein: CASTSGTGELFF
V gene: TRBV6-5
J gene: TRBJ2-2
D gene: NA
clone size: NA

CDR3 DNA: TGTGCCAGCGACGGAGGGTACACTGAAGCTTTCTTT
CDR3 protein: CASDGGYTEAFF
V gene: TRBV28
J gene: TRBJ1-1
D gene: NA
clone size: NA

CDR3 DNA: TGTGCCAGCAGCCTAAGGACTAGCGGGAGGGCCAACACAGATACGCAGTATTTT
CDR3 protein: CASSLRTSGRANTDTQYF
V gene: TRBV5-6
J gene: TRBJ2-3
D gene: TRBD2
clone size: few

CDR3 DNA: TGTGCCAGCAGTTACTTGAGGATCGGGAGGGCCTACGAGCAGTACTTC
CDR3 protein: CASSYLRIGRAYEQYF
V gene: TRBV6-5
J gene: TRBJ2-7
D gene: TRBD2
clone size: NA

CDR3 DNA: TGCGCCAGCAGCCTCATGGGGGAGGGAGCGGGAGAGCAGTACTTC
CDR3 protein: CASSLMGEGAGEQYF
V gene: TRBV5-1
J gene: TRBJ2-7
D gene: TRBD2
clone size: NA

CDR3 DNA: TGTGCCAGCAGCGTAGGTGGGGGGGTTGGGAGAAACTATGGCTACACCTTC
CDR3 protein: CASSVGGGVGRNYGYTF
V gene: TRBV9
J gene: TRBJ1-2
D gene: NA
clone size: NA

CDR3 DNA: TGTGCCAGCAAATCGGGAGATACGCAGTATTTT
CDR3 protein: CASKSGDTQYF
V gene: TRBV6-4
J gene: TRBJ2-3
D gene: NA
clone size: NA

CDR3 DNA: TGTGCCAGCAGTTCCCCCGGGACAGGGACCAATGAGCAGTTCTTC
CDR3 protein: CASSSPGTGTNEQFF
V gene: TRBV27
J gene: TRBJ2-1
D gene: TRBD1
clone size: NA

CDR3 DNA: TGTGCCAGTAGTATAGTAAATCGCCTCGCGGGGCCAAACAATGAGCAGTTCTTC
CDR3 protein: CASSIVNRLAGPNNEQFF
V gene: TRBV19
J gene: TRBJ2-1
D gene: NA
clone size: NA

CDR3 DNA: TGTGCCAGCAGCCAAGCAGGGGGCTTGGACGAGCAGTACTTC
CDR3 protein: CASSQAGGLDEQYF
V gene: TRBV4-2
J gene: TRBJ2-7
D gene: TRBD1
clone size: NA

CDR3 DNA: TGTGCCAGCAGCCAAGATCTTTCGGCAGGGAACTCCTACGAGCAGTACTTC
CDR3 protein: CASSQDLSAGNSYEQYF
V gene: TRBV4-2
J gene: TRBJ2-7
D gene: NA
clone size: NA